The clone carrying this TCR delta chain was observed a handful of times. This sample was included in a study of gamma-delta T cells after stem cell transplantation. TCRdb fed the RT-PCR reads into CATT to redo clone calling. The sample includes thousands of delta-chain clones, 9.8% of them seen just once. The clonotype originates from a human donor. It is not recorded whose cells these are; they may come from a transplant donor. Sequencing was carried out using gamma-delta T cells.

CDR3 residues: CACDTTGTGGRSSWDTRQMFF. The CDR3 DNA is TGTGCCTGTGACACTACCGGTACTGGGGGTCGTAGCTCCTGGGACACCCGACAGATGTTTTTC. The chain joins TRDV2 to TRDJ3; 8 positions agree with TRDD3. Germline V gene sequence: CDR1 GEAIGNYY, CDR2 EKD. The trim removed 1 base at V and 0 bases at J, leaving 13 bases unmatched. This CDR3 spans 21 amino acids.